The entry below gives a single T cell receptor beta chain sequence along with its context. Its antigen is not known. The data originate from a study of identical twins. Trimming stripped 1 base from V and 2 bases from J, with 14 bases between. CDR1 is DFQATT, CDR2 SNEGSKA, per germline (reference sequence). The CDR3 covers 15 residues. MiXCR, run by TCRdb on the 5' RACE reads, gives a single entry per CDR3 protein. Counted here are around 490,000 distinct CDR3 sequences, approximately 15% occurring once; the ten biggest clones make up more than 0.8%. Findings of the study overall: Invariant MAIT and iNKT cells may have partly biased zero-insertion analyses. Modeled out-of-frame TCR alpha sharing in monozygotic twins fell below observed levels. Abundant beta clonotypes from cord blood bore fewer insertions; memory repertoires lacked this pattern.

These sequences were also reported in another study, on yellow fever vaccine responses in identical twins.

The sequence was collected from a young woman in good health. The gene calls are TRBV20-1 and TRBJ2-5, with no clear D. Sequencing was done on a sample of CD4+ T cells sorted from blood. The chain's CDR3 is CSARGGRSFQETQYF. The DNA for the CDR3 is TGCAGTGCTAGAGGTGGCAGGAGCTTTCAAGAGACCCAGTACTTC.